This TCR beta chain was documented in a study of Graves' ophthalmopathy and Graves' hyperthyroidism. Across the whole study: Over 18 months of follow-up, stable hyperthyroidism required that no ophthalmopathy appear. Notes on the study in general: Sensitivity reached over 85% and specificity 75% to 82% for a 13-signature model separating ophthalmopathy from stable hyperthyroidism. The blood repertoire also included most expanded thyroid clonotypes above 0.001 frequency. The study's model predicted ophthalmopathy progression at about 64% sensitivity and about 72% specificity.

The CDR3 has 14 amino acids. Germline trimming cut 9 bases from V and 4 bases from J; bases unmatched to any gene: 7. Germline V gene lookup returns CDR1 SNHLY and CDR2 FYNNEI. This clonotype was picked up many times. The target antigen is unknown. The authors amplified TCR beta CDR3 regions, and they did so from RNA transcripts for repertoire sequencing. HTBI primers primed a first-round RT-PCR, and a second-round multiplex PCR followed. TCRdb used MiXCR to reprocess the multiplex PCR reads, holding one entry per CDR3 protein. The table lists over a million distinct CDR3 sequences, about 35% of them singletons, with more than 9.5% in the top ten.

The clonotype comes from an adult man with Graves' hyperthyroidism. This chain uses TRBV2 with TRBJ2-5; 11 bases align to TRBD1. Material: peripheral blood or thyroid tissue (not recorded which). CDR3 sequence (DNA): TGTGCCAGTAGCGGACAGGGGGCGGGAGAGACCCAGTACTTC. This codes for CASSGQGAGETQYF. Full variable domain (rest looked up from reference TRBV2 and TRBJ2-5): EPEVTQTPSHQVTQMGQEVILRCVPISNHLYFYWYRQILGQKVEFLVSFYNNEISEKSEIFDDQFSVERPDGSNFTLKIRSTKLEDSAMYFCASSGQGAGETQYFGPGTRLLVL.